This T cell receptor (beta chain) appears in the sequencing data of a study of identical twins. MiXCR was run by TCRdb on the 5' RACE reads, yielding one entry per CDR3 protein. The table records 1.5 million to 2 million distinct CDR3 sequences, around a third of them present only once. This CDR3 comprises 13 residues. Germline values: CDR1 MNHNS, CDR2 SASEGT. Source material: cord blood. The receptor's source is a newborn girl in good health. This chain connects TRBV6-1 to TRBJ2-4; possibly TRBD2 for D (6 bases). The last part of the DNA fits TRBJ2-5 better; the J call may be wrong. CDR3 sequence: CASSIADMETQYF. DNA for the CDR3: TGTGCCAGCAGCATAGCGGATATGGAGACCCAGTACTTC.